These 19 T cell receptor beta chains were sequenced from one sample in a study of PD-L1 blockade in urothelial cancer. Assay used: immunoSEQ multiplex PCR; TCRdb lists only in-frame clones, some missing. In the table there are roughly 32,000 clones, roughly 87% of which are singletons. Time point indicated: peripheral blood 6 weeks after treatment start. The specimen was PBMCs, collected around atezolizumab (anti-PD-L1) treatment. These receptor sequences come from a man older than 75 with urothelial cancer.

Written as DNA, the CDR3 is TGTGCCAGCAGTCCGGGACTAGCGGGAGTGGTGGACACCGGGGAGCTGTTTTTT. Its translation: CASSPGLAGVVDTGELFF. The J gene is TRBJ2-2, the V gene TRBV28; 14 bases match TRBD2. CDR1 MDHEN and CDR2 SYDVKM come from the germline V gene. The V segment lost 5 bases and the J segment 3 bases; nucleotides outside the gene matches: 8. This CDR3 contains 18 residues. The complete variable domain, with remaining parts taken from reference TRBV28 and TRBJ2-2, reads DVKVTQSSRYLVKRTGEKVFLECVQDMDHENMFWYRQDPGLGLRLIYFSYDVKMKEKGDIPEGYSVSREKKERFSLILESASTNQTSMYLCASSPGLAGVVDTGELFFGEGSRLTVL.

This clone has more than one count but fewer than ten. The chain uses TRBV5-6 and TRBJ1-2; D not certain. Looked up from germline, CDR1 is SGHDT and CDR2 is YYEEEE. V was clipped by 0 bases and J by 6 bases, with 9 bases between them. The CDR3 consists of 13 residues. The CDR3 here is CASSLVLGDGYTF. CDR3 nucleotide sequence: TGTGCCAGCAGCTTGGTTCTCGGAGATGGCTACACCTTC.

The gene calls are TRBV2 and TRBJ1-1; no firm D call. CDR3 length: 13 amino acids. Germline assignment: CDR1 SNHLY and CDR2 FYNNEI. V lost 6 bases and J 2 bases, leaving 10 bases between the germline ends. CDR3 residues: CASRFRDNTEAFF. DNA for the CDR3: TGTGCCAGCAGATTCCGGGATAACACTGAAGCTTTCTTT. Filled out from reference TRBV2 and TRBJ1-1, the complete variable domain reads EPEVTQTPSHQVTQMGQEVILRCVPISNHLYFYWYRQILGQKVEFLVSFYNNEISEKSEIFDDQFSVERPDGSNFTLKIRSTKLEDSAMYFCASRFRDNTEAFFGQGTRLTVV.

The chain is built from TRBV9 and TRBJ2-5; no reliable D call. V was clipped by 0 bases and J by 5 bases, with 11 bases between them. The CDR3 is 14 amino acids. In germline, CDR1 is SGDLS, CDR2 YYNGEE. CDR3 amino acids: CASSVGGDRETQYF. CDR3 DNA: TGTGCCAGCAGCGTAGGAGGCGACCGGGAGACCCAGTACTTC.

Comment on this clone: One junction end does not reproduce the germline sequence, and a read error may be involved. At the DNA level, this CDR3 is encoded by other sequences in the same sample as well. The chain couples TRBV30 to TRBJ2-3; maybe TRBD2 (6 bases). This CDR3 region has 13 residues. Germline CDR1 is GTSNPN and CDR2 is SVGIG (reference sequence). CDR3 sequence reads: CAWDSLATDTQYF. In DNA, the CDR3 is TGCGCCTGGGATTCACTAGCTACAGATACGCAGTATTTT.

V and J are TRBV21-1 and TRBJ1-5; the D call TRBD1 from the table was never checked on the DNA. TRBV21-1 is a listed pseudogene. This CDR3 is 14 amino acids long. CDR3 amino acids: CASSTRQRNQPQHF. CDR3 bases: TGTGCCAGCAGCACCCGACAGCGCAATCAGCCCCAGCATTTT.

This clone was counted only a few times. The rearrangement uses TRBV10-1 and TRBJ2-3; D is unclear. The germline V and J ends were trimmed by 4 bases and 8 bases, with 7 bases remaining between them. The CDR3 extends over 11 amino acids. From germline, CDR1 is WNHNN and CDR2 SYGVQD (reference sequence). The CDR3 here is CASSAGSTQYF. CDR3 nucleotide sequence: TGCGCCAGCAGTGCGGGTTCTACGCAGTATTTT.

This chain links TRBV28 with TRBJ1-1; TRBD1 aligns across 10 bases. Germline CDR1 is MDHEN and CDR2 is SYDVKM. The CDR3 is 15 amino acids. Trimming at V came to 6 bases and at J to 2 bases, leaving 6 bases not matched to a gene. CDR3 nucleotide sequence: TGTGCCAGCAGGGATTGGACAGGGGGAAACACTGAAGCTTTCTTT. As protein: CASRDWTGGNTEAFF.

The chain couples TRBV4-3 to TRBJ2-1; tentative D call: TRBD1 (6 bases). CDR3 length: 16 residues. The ends were cut back, 0 bases at V and 7 bases at J, with 16 bases in the middle. The germline CDR1 and CDR2 sequences are LGHNA and YSLEER. The CDR3 spells CASSQEGAQGLNEQFF. CDR3 bases: TGCGCCAGCAGCCAAGAGGGGGCCCAGGGGCTGAATGAGCAGTTCTTC.

The V gene is TRBV11-3, the J gene TRBJ2-7, with 7 nucleotides matching TRBD2. CDR1 is SGHNT and CDR2 is YENEEA in the germline V gene. J was trimmed by 1 base and V by 5 bases; bases with no gene match: 2. The CDR3 has 13 residues. As DNA, the CDR3 is TGTGCCAGCAGCCCGGGGGGATCCTACGAGCAGTACTTC. It translates to CASSPGGSYEQYF. Variable domain in full (rest from reference TRBV11-3 and TRBJ2-7): EAGVVQSPRYKIIEKKQPVAFWCNPISGHNTLYWYLQNLGQGPELLIRYENEEAVDDSQLPKDRFSAERLKGVDSTLKIQPAELGDSAVYLCASSPGGSYEQYFGPGTRLTVT.

V and J are TRBV19 and TRBJ1-2; 8 bases are a match to TRBD1. The CDR3 is 14 amino acids. J was trimmed by 7 bases and V by 2 bases; bases with no gene match: 6. CDR1 and CDR2 from the germline V gene are LNHDA and SQIVND (reference sequence). For the CDR3, the DNA is TGTGCCAGTAGTATACAGGGGGCGGTGAGTGGCTACACCTTC. This encodes CASSIQGAVSGYTF.

V is TRBV11-3 and J is TRBJ2-2, with unresolved D. Trimming shortened V by 1 base and J by 8 bases, and 14 bases separated the two germline ends. CDR3 length: 15 amino acids. The germline V gene encodes CDR1 SGHNT and CDR2 YENEEA. The CDR3 DNA follows: TGTGCCAGCAGCTTAGTAAACTCCGCCGCGGGGGAGCTGTTTTTT. As protein: CASSLVNSAAGELFF.

V usage is TRBV5-4 and J usage is TRBJ2-7; tentative D call: TRBD2 (5 bases). The CDR3 is made up of 13 amino acids. The germline gives CDR1 SGHNT, CDR2 YYREEE (reference sequence). V lost 4 bases, J lost 3 bases, and 11 bases lay in between. The CDR3: CASSQIGDYEQYF. CDR3 bases: TGTGCCAGCAGCCAGATCGGGGACTACGAGCAGTACTTC.

The CDR3 reads CAISDLAASSYEQYF. CDR3 nucleotides: TGTGCCATCAGTGATCTAGCGGCCAGCTCCTACGAGCAGTACTTC. This chain links TRBV10-3 with TRBJ2-7; 7 bases fit TRBD2. The ends lost 3 bases at V and 0 bases at J; junction bases unmatched: 5. CDR3 length: 15 residues. CDR1 and CDR2 (germline): ENHRY, SYGVKD.

The chain uses TRBV5-4 and TRBJ2-7; 14 bases line up with TRBD2. With V trimmed by 9 bases and J by 7 bases, 6 bases remained unmatched. CDR3 length: 13 residues. Germline CDR1 is SGHNT and CDR2 is YYREEE (reference sequence). CDR3 coding DNA: TGTGCCATCGGGACTAGCGGGAGTTTGGAGCAGTACTTC. This encodes CAIGTSGSLEQYF. Based on the CDR3 plus reference TRBV5-4 and TRBJ2-7, the full variable domain is ETGVTQSPTHLIKTRGQQVTLRCSSQSGHNTVSWYQQALGQGPQFIFQYYREEENGRGNFPPRFSGLQFPNYSSELNVNALELDDSALYLCAIGTSGSLEQYFGPGTRLTVT.

The chain carries TRBV4-1 and TRBJ1-4; 8 bases line up with TRBD1. The CDR3 runs 14 residues. The ends lost 0 bases at V and 7 bases at J; junction bases unmatched: 1. Germline CDR1 MGHRA, CDR2 YSYEKL. This chain's CDR3 is CASSQEQGAEKLFF. CDR3 nucleotide sequence: TGCGCCAGCAGCCAAGAGCAGGGGGCTGAAAAACTGTTTTTT.

The chain couples TRBV10-2 to TRBJ2-3; D may be TRBD2 (6 bases). This CDR3 is built from 14 residues. Germline CDR1 reads WSHSY; CDR2 reads SAAADI. The ends were cut back, 6 bases at V and 0 bases at J, with 10 bases in the middle. The CDR3 here is CASRLGGSTDTQYF. The CDR3 DNA sequence: TGCGCCAGCAGGCTCGGAGGGAGCACAGATACGCAGTATTTT.

V is TRBV28 and J is TRBJ1-3, with D maybe TRBD1 (6 bases). Germline V gene data show CDR1 as MDHEN and CDR2 as SYDVKM. Trimming took off 6 bases at V and 0 bases at J, with 18 bases between the two ends. This CDR3 spans 17 amino acids. The chain's CDR3 is CASSPSRGVSSGNTIYF. The CDR3 DNA reads as TGTGCCAGCAGCCCTTCCAGGGGTGTTAGCTCTGGAAACACCATATATTTT. The entire variable domain, with the rest obtained from reference TRBV28 and TRBJ1-3, is as follows: DVKVTQSSRYLVKRTGEKVFLECVQDMDHENMFWYRQDPGLGLRLIYFSYDVKMKEKGDIPEGYSVSREKKERFSLILESASTNQTSMYLCASSPSRGVSSGNTIYFGEGSWLTVV.

The chain uses TRBV7-8 and TRBJ1-1, with 8 bases lining up with TRBD1. Losses at the gene ends were 8 bases for V and 10 bases for J; bases not matched to a gene: 6. Germline V gives CDR1 SGHVS, CDR2 FQNEAQ. The CDR3 is 11 residues long. Written as DNA, the CDR3 is TGTGCCAGCGGACAGGGAGGAGCAGCTTTCTTT. As protein: CASGQGGAAFF.